A single sample is the source of the 31 T cell receptor beta chains below, sequenced in a study of identical twins. TCRdb independently ran MiXCR on the 5' RACE reads; one entry per CDR3 protein. The sample has around 220,000 distinct CDR3 sequences, more than 9% seen once; the top ten hold about 9.1%. Sequencing was carried out using memory T cells sorted from blood. The receptors shown here come from a man in his fifties in good health.

This clonotype was seen more than once but under ten times. The rearrangement links TRBV12-3 or TRBV12-4 to TRBJ2-6, with 7 bases identical to TRBD1. Unmatched junction bases numbered 8, after V lost 6 bases and J lost 0 bases. The CDR3 is 17 amino acids. As DNA, the CDR3 is TGTGCCAGCAGCCGGGACAGCCTCAACTCTGGGGCCAACGTCCTGACTTTC. Translated: CASSRDSLNSGANVLTF.

This clonotype has a count of ten or more. The J gene is TRBJ1-6, the V gene TRBV7-2; TRBD1 is a possible D gene (5 bases). The CDR3 length is 16 residues. The V end lost 1 base, the J end lost 0 bases, and 7 bases lay between the germline ends. Germline V gives CDR1 SGHTA, CDR2 FQGNSA. The CDR3 DNA reads as TGTGCCAGCAGCTTAGGCAGGGTCTCCTATAATTCACCCCTCCACTTT. Protein sequence: CASSLGRVSYNSPLHF. The entire variable domain, with the rest obtained from reference TRBV7-2 and TRBJ1-6, is as follows: GAGVSQSPSNKVTEKGKDVELRCDPISGHTALYWYRQSLGQGLEFLIYFQGNSAPDKSGLPSDRFSAERTGGSVSTLTIQRTQQEDSAVYLCASSLGRVSYNSPLHFGNGTRLTVT.

Judged by abundance, this clonotype is medium-sized (0.01 to 0.1%). The chain is built from TRBV20-1 and TRBJ2-1; D is undetermined. This CDR3 has 14 amino acids. V was pared by 3 bases and J by 5 bases, with 14 bases between. Germline V gene lookup returns CDR1 DFQATT and CDR2 SNEGSKA (reference sequence). The CDR3 sequence: CSASSGSFDNEQFF. The DNA of the CDR3 is TGCAGTGCTAGCTCCGGCTCCTTCGACAATGAGCAGTTCTTC.

This clonotype showed up just a few times. The chain has TRBV12-3 or TRBV12-4 and TRBJ1-6, with 7 bases lining up with TRBD1. Unmatched junction bases numbered 4, after V lost 1 base and J lost 7 bases. This CDR3 is built from 15 residues. The CDR3 is CASSLGGTVNSPLHF. The CDR3 DNA follows: TGTGCCAGCAGTTTAGGAGGGACAGTAAATTCACCCCTCCACTTT.

This clonotype turned up a few times. The chain uses TRBV6-2 or TRBV6-3 and TRBJ1-5; no clear D. V lost 6 bases to trimming and J lost 9 bases, with 21 bases between them. The CDR3 covers 15 residues. Per the germline V gene, CDR1 is MNHEY and CDR2 is SVGEGT. This CDR3 is CASRQTWASDGPQHF. The CDR3 nucleotides are TGTGCCAGCAGACAAACTTGGGCCTCCGATGGGCCCCAGCATTTT.

This clonotype was seen only a few times. This sequence joins TRBV20-1 and TRBJ1-3; maybe TRBD1 (6 bases). The CDR3 sequence is 15 residues long. Looked up from germline, CDR1 is DFQATT and CDR2 is SNEGSKA (reference sequence). Trimming shortened V by 0 bases and J by 3 bases, and 12 bases separated the two germline ends. CDR3 region: CSARDIRGGGNTIYF. In nucleotides, the CDR3 is TGCAGTGCTAGAGATATCAGGGGAGGTGGAAACACCATATATTTT.

A word on this clonotype: Just one base apart from a much larger clone, this may be a read error. This chain uses TRBV12-3 or TRBV12-4 with TRBJ2-5; no clear D. This CDR3 contains 12 residues. The CDR3 sequence is CASGLGQEAQYF. The CDR3 bases are TGTGCCAGCGGTCTGGGCCAAGAGGCCCAGTACTTC.

This clonotype was recorded at least ten times. The chain is built from TRBV6-1 and TRBJ2-5; possibly TRBD2 for D (6 bases). Germline CDR1 MNHNS, CDR2 SASEGT. The CDR3 contains 15 residues. Trimming shortened V by 6 bases and J by 2 bases, and 16 bases separated the two germline ends. The CDR3 nucleotides read TGTGCCAGCAGCCCTATCCGGGCGGGGCAAGAGACCCAGTACTTC. Encoded protein: CASSPIRAGQETQYF.

This clonotype was observed a few times. The rearrangement links TRBV4-3 to TRBJ1-1; 9 bases match TRBD1. Germline assignment: CDR1 LGHNA and CDR2 YSLEER. There are 18 residues in the CDR3. Unmatched junction bases numbered 16, after V lost 6 bases and J lost 2 bases. CDR3 coding DNA: TGCGCCAGCAGTCTCCGGGCCGGGACAGGGACGGGCAACACTGAAGCTTTCTTT. As protein: CASSLRAGTGTGNTEAFF.

This sequence joins TRBV2 and TRBJ2-1; 13 bases map to TRBD2. The CDR3 is 16 residues long. Trimming cost V 3 bases and J 3 bases; bases outside gene matches: 2. Germline V gene sequence: CDR1 SNHLY, CDR2 FYNNEI. The chain's CDR3 is CASSDRLAGGYNEQFF. The CDR3 bases are TGTGCCAGCAGTGATCGACTAGCGGGGGGCTACAATGAGCAGTTCTTC.

This clonotype occurred a few times. The V and J genes are TRBV6-5 and TRBJ2-1; 11 bases fit TRBD2. The CDR3 contains 17 residues. With 2 bases clipped from V and 4 bases from J, the junction kept 7 bases outside the gene matches. Germline V gene lookup returns CDR1 MNHEY and CDR2 SVGAGI. CDR3 bases: TGTGCCAGCAGTTACGAGACTAGCGGGATACTTTACAATGAGCAGTTCTTC. Translated, it gives CASSYETSGILYNEQFF.

This clonotype was found many times. V is TRBV20-1 and J is TRBJ2-3; no clear D. The CDR3 extends over 13 amino acids. The germline gives CDR1 DFQATT, CDR2 SNEGSKA (reference sequence). V was cut by 6 bases and J by 5 bases, with 15 bases left in between. CDR3 amino acids: CSAIATMGDTQYF. The CDR3 coding sequence is TGCAGTGCAATCGCTACCATGGGAGATACGCAGTATTTT.

This clonotype has ten or more counts. The chain combines TRBV4-2 with TRBJ2-3, with D unclear. The V gene lost 3 bases and the J gene lost 3 bases, with 7 bases spanning the gap. The CDR3 spans 13 residues. CDR1 is LGHNA and CDR2 is YNFKEQ in the germline V gene. CDR3 bases: TGTGCCAGCAGCCATACGAAGACAGATACGCAGTATTTT. This translates into CASSHTKTDTQYF.

The chain employs TRBV6-5 and TRBJ2-2, with D perhaps matching TRBD2 (5 bases). This CDR3 spans 12 amino acids. Trimming took off 6 bases at V and 4 bases at J, with 6 bases between the two ends. Germline V gene lookup returns CDR1 MNHEY and CDR2 SVGAGI. The CDR3 coding sequence is TGTGCCAGCAGGCGGGCCACCGGGGAGCTGTTTTTT. This encodes CASRRATGELFF.

The J gene is TRBJ1-4, the V gene TRBV15; D call uncertain. Deletions cut 3 bases from V and 6 bases from J, with 14 bases between. The length of the CDR3 is 15 residues. The germline V gene encodes CDR1 LNHNV and CDR2 YYDKDF (reference sequence). CDR3 protein: CATSSGSEADEKLFF. The CDR3 DNA reads TGTGCCACCAGCAGCGGATCGGAAGCGGATGAAAAACTGTTTTTT.

This clonotype was seen many times. The chain recombines TRBV5-1 with TRBJ2-2; D is ambiguous. The CDR3 loop spans 16 amino acids. V lost 0 bases and J 0 bases, leaving 9 bases between the germline ends. Germline CDR1 and CDR2: SGHRS and YFSETQ. CDR3 coding DNA: TGCGCCAGCAGCTTGGAGGGCGGAACGAACACCGGGGAGCTGTTTTTT. This encodes CASSLEGGTNTGELFF.

At least ten counts were recorded for this clonotype. This rearrangement joins TRBV12-3 or TRBV12-4 to TRBJ1-1; 7 bases agree with TRBD1. V trimming: 4 bases; J trimming: 4 bases; junction bases outside the gene matches: 6. CDR3 size: 14 residues. CDR3 nucleotide sequence: TGTGCCAGCAGTTCGGGACAGCGAGCCACTGAAGCTTTCTTT. It is translated as CASSSGQRATEAFF.

The table lists this clonotype with many counts. The V and J genes are TRBV29-1 and TRBJ2-1; 8 bases agree with TRBD1. V shed 3 bases and J 2 bases; nucleotides not matched to a gene: 6. In germline, CDR1 is SQVTM, CDR2 ANQGSEA. There are 15 residues in the CDR3. This CDR3 is CSVDFGTGPYNEQFF. The CDR3 coding sequence is TGCAGCGTTGACTTCGGGACAGGCCCCTACAATGAGCAGTTCTTC.

The chain links TRBV12-3 or TRBV12-4 to TRBJ1-2; D unclear. V was pared by 4 bases and J by 4 bases, with 7 bases between. The CDR3 has 12 residues. The CDR3 coding sequence is TGTGCCAGCAGTTCCCACAGCTATGGCTACACCTTC. As protein: CASSSHSYGYTF.

This clonotype was seen at least ten times. The V and J genes are TRBV7-9 and TRBJ2-3, with a tentative D call TRBD2 (6 bases). This CDR3 contains 13 residues. Trimming pared 6 bases from V and 6 bases from J, leaving 13 bases between. Germline V gives CDR1 SEHNR, CDR2 FQNEAQ (reference sequence). The CDR3: CASSRPGVDTQYF. In DNA form, the CDR3 reads TGTGCCAGCAGTCGTCCGGGAGTGGATACGCAGTATTTT.

This clonotype occurred many times. The chain couples TRBV10-3 to TRBJ2-1; TRBD2 aligns across 16 bases. CDR3 length equals 16 residues. V lost 4 bases and J lost 9; bases outside the gene matches: 6. Looked up from germline, CDR1 is ENHRY and CDR2 is SYGVKD. CDR3: CAISAGTSGRAVEQFF. The CDR3 DNA is TGTGCCATCAGTGCGGGGACTAGCGGGAGGGCCGTTGAGCAGTTCTTC.

This clonotype appeared many times. The rearrangement joins TRBV7-3 to TRBJ2-7, with TRBD1 as a possible D gene (6 bases). Trimming stripped 5 bases from V and 0 bases from J, with 11 bases between. This CDR3 is 14 amino acids long. From germline, CDR1 is SGHTA and CDR2 FQGTGA. This CDR3 is CASSPGHSSYEQYF. The CDR3 DNA sequence: TGTGCCAGCAGCCCGGGACACTCCTCCTACGAGCAGTACTTC. Combining the CDR3 with reference TRBV7-3 and TRBJ2-7 gives the whole variable domain GAGVSQTPSNKVTEKGKYVELRCDPISGHTALYWYRQSLGQGPEFLIYFQGTGAADDSGLPNDRFFAVRPEGSVSTLKIQRTERGDSAVYLCASSPGHSSYEQYFGPGTRLTVT.

Many counts were recorded for this clonotype. J is TRBJ2-1 and V is TRBV29-1; D ambiguous. The CDR3 is made up of 14 amino acids. With 6 bases removed from V and 9 bases from J, the gap between germline ends came to 21 bases. The germline CDR1 and CDR2 sequences are SQVTM and ANQGSEA. The DNA of the CDR3 is TGCAGCGTACCAATTCTGGCGTGGGATACTGAGCAGTTCTTC. This gives the protein CSVPILAWDTEQFF.

This clonotype was seen many times. V usage is TRBV6-1 and J usage is TRBJ1-6; D remains ambiguous. V was clipped by 6 bases and J by 7 bases, with 19 bases between them. The germline gives CDR1 MNHNS, CDR2 SASEGT. The CDR3 sequence is 16 residues long. CDR3: CASRTTVLIWNSPLHF. The CDR3 DNA is TGTGCCAGCAGAACTACCGTCTTGATATGGAATTCACCCCTCCACTTT.

This clonotype appeared a few times. The rearrangement uses TRBV5-4 and TRBJ1-2; D perhaps matches TRBD1 (5 bases). Trimming took 0 bases from V and 4 from J, leaving 19 bases between them. The CDR3 sequence is 17 residues long. Per germline, CDR1 SGHNT and CDR2 YYREEE (reference sequence). This CDR3 is CASSLAGGLRMGYGYTF. In DNA form, the CDR3 reads TGTGCCAGCAGCTTGGCGGGGGGACTGCGGATGGGCTATGGCTACACCTTC.

The chain is built from TRBV12-3 or TRBV12-4 and TRBJ2-1; 9 bases fit TRBD1. The CDR3 loop spans 14 amino acids. With 6 bases clipped from V and 10 bases from J, the junction kept 10 bases outside the gene matches. CDR3 nucleotide sequence: TGTGCCAGCAGGGGGACAGGGCGGGAGTGGGAGCAGTTCTTC. It is translated as CASRGTGREWEQFF.

This clonotype has a count of ten or more. V and J are TRBV29-1 and TRBJ2-7; tentative D call: TRBD1 (6 bases). Germline assignment: CDR1 SQVTM and CDR2 ANQGSEA. The germline V and J ends were trimmed by 3 bases and 3 bases, with 15 bases remaining between them. This CDR3 is 14 amino acids long. The DNA of the CDR3 is TGCAGCGTTGAGGACGACGGACAGAACTACGAGCAGTACTTC. It encodes CSVEDDGQNYEQYF.

This clonotype was picked up many times. V usage is TRBV12-3 or TRBV12-4 and J usage is TRBJ2-2, with 9 bases fitting TRBD1. Losses at the gene ends were 4 bases for V and 10 bases for J; bases not matched to a gene: 10. The CDR3 has 15 residues. The CDR3 DNA is TGTGCCAGCAGTTCCCACAGGGGGCAGCGTAAGGAGCTGTTTTTT. It translates to CASSSHRGQRKELFF.

This chain uses TRBV12-3 or TRBV12-4 with TRBJ2-1, with 8 bases aligning to TRBD1. Germline trimming cut 6 bases from V and 2 bases from J; bases unmatched to any gene: 15. The CDR3 totals 18 residues. The CDR3 sequence is CASRTILGTGLTYNEQFF. DNA for the CDR3: TGTGCCAGCAGGACGATACTTGGGACAGGCCTTACCTACAATGAGCAGTTCTTC.

This chain joins TRBV7-2 and TRBJ1-6; TRBD1 aligns across 7 bases. CDR1 is SGHTA, CDR2 FQGNSA, per germline. With V trimmed by 3 bases and J by 10 bases, 9 bases remained unmatched. The CDR3 loop spans 15 amino acids. The CDR3 nucleotides read TGTGCCAGCAGCTTTTCAACAGGGGATAGGTCACCCCTCCACTTT. This gives the protein CASSFSTGDRSPLHF.

This clonotype was counted a few times. This chain connects TRBV30 to TRBJ2-1; 13 positions agree with TRBD2. The germline gives CDR1 GTSNPN, CDR2 SVGIG (reference sequence). The J segment lost 7 bases and the V segment lost 3 bases, leaving 6 bases of the junction unmatched. The CDR3 is 15 amino acids. CDR3 DNA sequence: TGTGCCTGGAGGAAACTAGCGGGAGGGATGAATGAGCAGTTCTTC. It encodes CAWRKLAGGMNEQFF.